This T cell receptor beta chain was recorded in a study of blood T cell repertoires in COVID-19. Authors' data handling: Estimates of nucleated cell counts were drawn from the amplification of reference gene primers. The data were produced by immunoSEQ multiplex PCR, yet TCRdb's version contains in-frame clones alone and is incomplete. The DNA gave D and trimming, while V, J and clone size come from that table. The sample holds roughly 45,000 clones; 82% are singletons and the top ten take about 22%. Sequenced input: peripheral blood. This TCR came from a woman between 55 and 75 years old with acute or convalescent COVID-19.

CDR3 residues: CASSLIQAEQFF. As DNA, the CDR3 is TGTGCCAGCAGTTTAATACAGGCTGAGCAGTTCTTC. This chain uses TRBV12-3 or TRBV12-4 with TRBJ2-1; possibly TRBD1 for D (5 bases). The ends were cut back, 2 bases at V and 9 bases at J, with 8 bases in the middle. This CDR3 is built from 12 residues.